The 19 T cell receptor beta chains below all came from one sample that was sequenced in a study of shared clonotypes between healthy human individuals. The repertoire was sequenced with immunoSEQ multiplex PCR; TCRdb's copy has only in-frame clones and lacks some. The data hold millions of clones, with roughly nine tenths observed a single time. Sequencing was carried out using naive CD4+ T cells sorted from blood. Described subset: CD45RA+ positively selected. The receptors shown here come from a man between 18 and 29 years old in good health.

The rearrangement uses TRBV18 and TRBJ1-1, with D perhaps TRBD1 (5 bases). The germline gives CDR1 KGHSH, CDR2 LQKENI. V was clipped by 5 bases and J by 4 bases, with 14 bases between them. There are 14 residues in the CDR3. This chain's CDR3 is CASSTSGMGTEAFF. As DNA, the CDR3 is TGTGCCAGCTCAACATCAGGGATGGGCACTGAAGCTTTCTTT.

This clone was detected only once. This chain uses TRBV5-4 with TRBJ2-7, with D uncertain. CDR1 and CDR2 (germline): SGHNT, YYREEE (reference sequence). Trimming removed 3 bases at V and 2 bases at J, with 9 bases between. CDR3 length equals 13 residues. The CDR3 reads CASSYPAAYEQYF. The CDR3 DNA is TGTGCCAGCAGCTACCCGGCGGCCTACGAGCAGTACTTC.

The chain has TRBV5-1 and TRBJ2-5; D remains unclear. The germline V and J ends were trimmed by 6 bases and 5 bases, with 14 bases remaining between them. Germline V gene lookup returns CDR1 SGHRS and CDR2 YFSETQ. The CDR3 extends over 13 amino acids. CDR3 in DNA: TGCGCCAGCACACCTGGGGTGGGTGAGACCCAGTACTTC. Protein: CASTPGVGETQYF.

The gene calls are TRBV5-4 and TRBJ1-4; 8 bases match TRBD1. CDR3 length: 15 residues. The germline V gene has CDR1 SGHNT and CDR2 YYREEE (reference sequence). Trimming cost V 4 bases and J 1 base; bases outside gene matches: 3. DNA for the CDR3: TGTGCCAGCAGCCTTACAGGGGGAACTAATGAAAAACTGTTTTTT. Encoded protein: CASSLTGGTNEKLFF.

The count of this clone is one. The chain carries TRBV25-1 and TRBJ2-7; D is perhaps TRBD2 (6 bases). Trimming stripped 4 bases from V and 3 bases from J, with 22 bases between. Per the germline V gene, CDR1 is MGHDK and CDR2 is SYGVNS. The CDR3 runs to 17 residues. The CDR3 protein is CASSAMEGIHIFYEQYF. CDR3 in DNA: TGTGCCAGCAGTGCAATGGAGGGAATTCATATTTTCTACGAGCAGTACTTC.

V usage is TRBV28 and J usage is TRBJ2-7, with 8 bases identical to TRBD1. Germline CDR1 MDHEN, CDR2 SYDVKM. The CDR3 is 16 residues long. The ends lost 6 bases at V and 0 bases at J; junction bases unmatched: 10. CDR3 sequence reads: CASSHARTGSSYEQYF. The CDR3 DNA reads TGTGCCAGCAGCCACGCGCGGACAGGGAGCTCCTACGAGCAGTACTTC.

The chain employs TRBV5-4 and TRBJ2-2, with 9 bases aligning to TRBD2. Germline CDR1 and CDR2: SGHNT and YYREEE (reference sequence). With 7 bases clipped from V and 5 bases from J, the junction kept 12 bases outside the gene matches. CDR3 length equals 16 residues. In DNA, the CDR3 is TGTGCCAGCCTCAGTAGCGGGAGAGGGGGGACCGGGGAGCTGTTTTTT. Translation gives CASLSSGRGGTGELFF.

The chain couples TRBV6-1 to TRBJ2-2, with D maybe TRBD1 (5 bases). Germline loops: CDR1 MNHNS, CDR2 SASEGT. CDR3 size: 14 residues. Trimming took 6 bases from V and 1 from J, leaving 9 bases between them. CDR3 sequence reads: CASSPGQNTGELFF. CDR3 nucleotide sequence: TGTGCCAGCAGCCCCGGACAGAACACCGGGGAGCTGTTTTTT.

The V call is TRBV10-2, the J call TRBJ1-6, with D perhaps matching TRBD1 (5 bases). Germline values: CDR1 WSHSY, CDR2 SAAADI. V was pared by 2 bases and J by 11 bases, with 13 bases between. CDR3 length equals 14 residues. The CDR3 loop reads CASSEGQGYAPLHF. The CDR3 DNA sequence: TGCGCCAGCAGTGAGGGCCAGGGCTATGCACCCCTCCACTTT.

The chain joins TRBV10-2 to TRBJ2-7; 11 bases map to TRBD1. J was trimmed by 1 base and V by 3 bases; bases with no gene match: 5. This CDR3 has 16 amino acids. Germline V gene data show CDR1 as WSHSY and CDR2 as SAAADI. CDR3 nucleotide sequence: TGCGCCAGCAGTGACCCGGGACAGGGGGAATCCTACGAGCAGTACTTC. Protein product: CASSDPGQGESYEQYF.

This chain links TRBV5-1 with TRBJ2-1; 9 positions agree with TRBD2. This CDR3 region has 14 residues. CDR1 SGHRS and CDR2 YFSETQ come from the germline V gene. The V gene end was trimmed by 5 bases and the J gene end by 7 bases; junction bases not matched to a gene: 7. The CDR3 reads CASREVAGVNEQFF. The CDR3 nucleotides are TGCGCCAGCAGAGAGGTAGCGGGGGTTAATGAGCAGTTCTTC. Together with reference TRBV5-1 and TRBJ2-1, the CDR3 gives the full variable domain: KAGVTQTPRYLIKTRGQQVTLSCSPISGHRSVSWYQQTPGQGLQFLFEYFSETQRNKGNFPGRFSGRQFSNSRSEMNVSTLELGDSALYLCASREVAGVNEQFFGPGTRLTVL.

The chain recombines TRBV12-5 with TRBJ2-2, with TRBD1 matching over 8 bases. V was clipped by 10 bases and J by 6 bases; unmatched bases: 10. This CDR3 contains 14 residues. Germline values: CDR1 LGHNT, CDR2 FRNRAP. The CDR3 DNA follows: TGTGCTACATCCTACTCAGGGGGCCCCGGGGAGCTGTTTTTT. Amino acid sequence: CATSYSGGPGELFF.

The rearrangement joins TRBV10-3 to TRBJ2-2; no clear D. The V end was cut by 8 bases, the J end by 4 bases, with 14 bases between. Germline V gene lookup returns CDR1 ENHRY and CDR2 SYGVKD. The CDR3 loop spans 14 amino acids. The CDR3 nucleotides are TGTGCCATCTCCCCCTTAGCCACCACCGGGGAGCTGTTTTTT. Translated, it gives CAISPLATTGELFF.

The rearrangement uses TRBV5-1 and TRBJ1-6; TRBD1 agrees at 8 bases. V shed 4 bases, J shed 9 bases, and the junction held 9 bases outside the gene matches. CDR1 SGHRS and CDR2 YFSETQ come from the germline V gene. The CDR3 loop spans 15 amino acids. The CDR3 reads CASSADRGDSSPLHF. The CDR3 DNA sequence: TGCGCCAGCAGCGCAGACAGGGGTGACAGTTCACCCCTCCACTTT.

The J gene is TRBJ1-2, the V gene TRBV28; a weak D match, TRBD1 (5 bases). The V gene's germline CDR1 is MDHEN and CDR2 SYDVKM. The length of the CDR3 is 14 residues. Trimming pared 2 bases from V and 4 bases from J, leaving 11 bases between. CDR3 residues: CASSLSRVGYGYTF. CDR3 bases: TGTGCCAGCAGTTTAAGCAGGGTAGGCTATGGCTACACCTTC.

The chain is built from TRBV28 and TRBJ2-7, with D possibly called TRBD1 or TRBD2 (7 bases each). The CDR3 extends over 14 amino acids. Germline CDR1 and CDR2: MDHEN and SYDVKM. The ends were cut back, 3 bases at V and 4 bases at J, with 13 bases in the middle. Written as DNA, the CDR3 is TGTGCCAGCAGTTTCCAGGGGGGGCAATACGAGCAGTACTTC. It specifies CASSFQGGQYEQYF.

The J gene is TRBJ2-7, the V gene TRBV10-3; possibly TRBD2 for D (6 bases). There are 15 residues in the CDR3. Germline CDR1 and CDR2: ENHRY and SYGVKD. Trimming pared 2 bases from V and 0 bases from J, leaving 11 bases between. CDR3 DNA sequence: TGTGCCATCAGTGAGCTAGCGAGCAGCTCCTACGAGCAGTACTTC. Amino acid sequence: CAISELASSSYEQYF.

This chain links TRBV9 with TRBJ1-1, with unresolved D. CDR3 size: 13 residues. Germline lookup yields CDR1 SGDLS and CDR2 YYNGEE. The ends were cut back, 4 bases at V and 2 bases at J, with 9 bases in the middle. CDR3 loop: CASSPEVNTEAFF. For the CDR3, the DNA is TGTGCCAGCAGCCCTGAGGTCAACACTGAAGCTTTCTTT.

The genes are TRBV5-1 and TRBJ2-5; 8 bases match TRBD2. The junction had 9 bases not matched to a gene; V was cut back by 5 bases and J by 9 bases. The CDR3 is made up of 13 amino acids. Germline lookup yields CDR1 SGHRS and CDR2 YFSETQ. The CDR3 DNA follows: TGCGCCAGCAGTTCGGGACCGGGGGGGGCCCAGTACTTC. It yields the protein CASSSGPGGAQYF.